The source of this TCR beta chain is a study of cytomegalovirus exposure and HLA in healthy donors. Germline values: CDR1 SQVTM, CDR2 ANQGSEA. Trimming left V 0 bases short and J 4 bases short, with 12 bases between. This CDR3 comprises 14 residues. The PCR was carried out with 60 Vbeta primers and 13 Jbeta primers. Using immunoSEQ multiplex PCR, the repertoire was profiled, and TCRdb retains in-frame clones only, with some absent. This table has approximately 120,000 clones, 55% to 75% appearing once. The V gene is TRBV29-1, the J gene TRBJ1-2; maybe TRBD1 (6 bases). The receptor was derived from a woman in her 70s in good health and CMV-seropositive. Sequencing input: PBMCs. CDR3 residues: CSVEDPQGFYGYTF. The CDR3 DNA reads as TGCAGCGTTGAAGACCCACAGGGATTCTATGGCTACACCTTC.